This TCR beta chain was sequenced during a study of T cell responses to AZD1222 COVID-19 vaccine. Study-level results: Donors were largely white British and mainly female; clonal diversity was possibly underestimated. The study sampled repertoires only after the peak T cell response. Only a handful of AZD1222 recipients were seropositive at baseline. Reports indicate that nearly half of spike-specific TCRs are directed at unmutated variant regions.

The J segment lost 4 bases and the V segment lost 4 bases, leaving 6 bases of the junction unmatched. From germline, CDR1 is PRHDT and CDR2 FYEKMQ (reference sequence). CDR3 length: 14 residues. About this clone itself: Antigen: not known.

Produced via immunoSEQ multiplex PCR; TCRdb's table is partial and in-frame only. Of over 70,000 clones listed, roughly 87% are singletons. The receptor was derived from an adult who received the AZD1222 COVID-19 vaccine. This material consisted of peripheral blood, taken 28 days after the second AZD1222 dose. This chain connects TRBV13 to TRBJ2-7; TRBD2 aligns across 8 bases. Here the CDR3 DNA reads TGTGCCAGCAGCTCACTAGCGGATCTTTACGAGCAGTACTTC. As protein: CASSSLADLYEQYF.